Below, 20 T cell receptor beta chains from the same sample are listed, as sequenced in a study of human T cells and chemical hapten exposure. Time point specified: healthy volunteer bleed at 2 weeks. The authors' total RNA extraction used unfractionated whole blood. TCRdb fed the RACE reads into MiXCR, producing one record per CDR3 protein. The table includes tens of thousands of distinct CDR3 sequences, approximately 4.5% detected once. The sample taken for sequencing was whole blood. The receptors stem from a female donor in good health. Some clones in this sample may be carry-over from other donors' samples.

The genes are TRBV20-1 and TRBJ2-3, with TRBD2 matching over 14 bases. V shed 5 bases, J shed 5 bases, and the junction held 9 bases outside the gene matches. The CDR3 runs 16 residues. The germline V gene has CDR1 DFQATT and CDR2 SNEGSKA (reference sequence). The DNA of the CDR3 is TGCAGTGCTTCGTCGACTAGCGGGGGGGCCGGAGATACGCAGTATTTT. The encoded protein is CSASSTSGGAGDTQYF.

Ten or more counts support this clonotype. This chain links TRBV12-3 or TRBV12-4 with TRBJ2-1; D is uncertain. The CDR3 length is 11 residues. The ends were cut back, 3 bases at V and 6 bases at J, with 3 bases in the middle. The CDR3 DNA reads TGTGCCAGCAGTTTTGTCAATGAGCAGTTCTTC. It yields the protein CASSFVNEQFF.

This clonotype has a handful of counts. V and J are TRBV6-1 and TRBJ1-1; D possibly corresponds to TRBD1 (5 bases). The length of the CDR3 is 16 residues. Germline V gene sequence: CDR1 MNHNS, CDR2 SASEGT. V was shortened by 6 bases and J by 0 bases, with 17 bases between the two germline ends. The CDR3 DNA sequence: TGTGCCAGCAGGACTGGGAAAGGGACGTTGAACACTGAAGCTTTCTTT. Protein: CASRTGKGTLNTEAFF.

This clonotype was recorded many times. The chain couples TRBV24-1 to TRBJ2-1; TRBD2 matches at 9 bases. The germline V gene encodes CDR1 KGHDR and CDR2 SFDVKD. The CDR3 runs 18 residues. The V segment lost 3 bases and the J segment 4 bases; nucleotides outside the gene matches: 12. This CDR3 reads CATSDPQALAGSYNEQFF. For the CDR3, the DNA is TGTGCCACCAGTGATCCCCAGGCGCTAGCGGGGTCTTACAATGAGCAGTTCTTC.

In this sample, this clonotype turned up many times. This sequence joins TRBV4-3 and TRBJ1-5; D not certain. V gave up 1 base and J gave up 5 bases, with 6 bases separating them. The germline V gene has CDR1 LGHNA and CDR2 YSLEER. The CDR3 runs 13 residues. CDR3 sequence (DNA): TGCGCCAGCAGCCAAGCCCCCCATCAGCCCCAGCATTTT. This codes for CASSQAPHQPQHF.

This clonotype showed up many times. The genes are TRBV2 and TRBJ1-1, with D unclear. Germline CDR1 and CDR2: SNHLY and FYNNEI. V was clipped by 7 bases and J by 2 bases, with 26 bases between them. The CDR3 has 18 residues. The CDR3 protein is CASKSAGGFGNKNTEAFF. The CDR3 coding sequence is TGTGCCAGCAAAAGCGCAGGCGGGTTCGGCAATAAAAACACTGAAGCTTTCTTT.

This clonotype appeared many times. The V and J genes are TRBV7-2 and TRBJ2-3; 9 bases align to TRBD2. CDR3 length: 16 residues. Per germline, CDR1 SGHTA and CDR2 FQGNSA. The V segment lost 6 bases and the J segment 4 bases; nucleotides outside the gene matches: 11. The CDR3 DNA sequence: TGTGCCAGCAGAACGGCGGGGGGGCTCAGCGCAGATACGCAGTATTTT. Translated: CASRTAGGLSADTQYF.

This clonotype was seen repeatedly, ten times or more. The chain couples TRBV10-3 to TRBJ1-1; 7 nucleotides match TRBD1. Germline V lookup: CDR1 ENHRY, CDR2 SYGVKD. The V and J ends lost 10 bases and 0 bases, in that order; junction bases with no gene match: 5. The CDR3 runs 13 residues. CDR3 coding DNA: TGTGCCACCGGGGACAGATTGAACACTGAAGCTTTCTTT. This sequence encodes CATGDRLNTEAFF.

This clonotype was recorded at least ten times. CDR3 sequence: CSARDGTETSTDTQYF. CDR3 sequence (DNA): TGCAGTGCTAGAGATGGGACGGAGACTAGCACAGATACGCAGTATTTT. This chain links TRBV20-1 with TRBJ2-3; perhaps D is TRBD1 or TRBD2 (5 bases each). In germline, CDR1 is DFQATT, CDR2 SNEGSKA (reference sequence). With 0 bases removed from V and 0 bases from J, the gap between germline ends came to 13 bases. The CDR3 sequence is 16 residues long.

This clonotype was recorded many times. The chain recombines TRBV5-5 with TRBJ1-1; TRBD1 might be the D (5 bases). The CDR3 sequence is 11 residues long. V dropped 5 bases and J dropped 11 bases, with 13 bases sitting between them. Germline-derived CDR1 and CDR2 are SGHKS and YYEKEE (reference sequence). The CDR3 DNA is TGTGCCAGCAGAAGTAAGGGGTGGGCTTTCTTT. Encoded protein: CASRSKGWAFF.

Only a few counts were recorded for this clonotype. The V and J genes are TRBV5-1 and TRBJ2-1; unclear D gene. Looked up from germline, CDR1 is SGHRS and CDR2 is YFSETQ. The CDR3 length is 12 residues. Trimming took off 3 bases at V and 5 bases at J, with 6 bases between the two ends. In DNA, the CDR3 is TGCGCCAGCAGCTCCGGAGACAATGAGCAGTTCTTC. Its protein product is CASSSGDNEQFF.

This clonotype was picked up many times. J is TRBJ2-1 and V is TRBV6-2 or TRBV6-3; D might be TRBD2 (5 bases). CDR1 MNHEY and CDR2 SVGEGT come from the germline V gene. This CDR3 is built from 15 residues. V gave up 5 bases and J gave up 4 bases, with 15 bases separating them. Here the CDR3 reads CASSPRVRGYNEQFF. The CDR3 nucleotides are TGTGCCAGCAGTCCCCGGGTACGGGGATACAATGAGCAGTTCTTC.

This sequence joins TRBV10-3 and TRBJ2-7; D is perhaps TRBD1 or TRBD2 (5 bases each). From germline, CDR1 is ENHRY and CDR2 SYGVKD. This CDR3 has 13 amino acids. Between the trimmed V and J ends, which lost 8 bases and 0 bases, there was a span of 11 bases. CDR3 bases: TGTGCCATCGGTCCAGGGAGCTCCTACGAGCAGTACTTC. Protein product: CAIGPGSSYEQYF.

This clonotype was counted many times. The DNA of the CDR3 is TGTGCCAGCAGTGAGATCTTCGGGACAGGGGTGGTCAACACCATATATTTT. Its protein product is CASSEIFGTGVVNTIYF. V and J are TRBV6-1 and TRBJ1-3; 10 bases agree with TRBD1. The junction had 12 bases not matched to a gene; V was cut back by 3 bases and J by 7 bases. Germline values: CDR1 MNHNS, CDR2 SASEGT. There are 17 residues in the CDR3.

This clonotype was seen repeatedly, ten times or more. This chain links TRBV7-2 with TRBJ1-6; the D gene is possibly TRBD1 (6 bases). Trimming removed 6 bases at V and 9 bases at J, with 15 bases between. The CDR3 totals 14 residues. Germline V gene sequence: CDR1 SGHTA, CDR2 FQGNSA. The DNA for the CDR3 is TGTGCCAGCAGTCTAACAGGGTTCGGTTCACCCCTCCACTTT. It codes for CASSLTGFGSPLHF.

This clonotype was counted many times. V and J are TRBV5-1 and TRBJ2-7; 7 nucleotides align to TRBD1. The germline gives CDR1 SGHRS, CDR2 YFSETQ. V lost 4 bases and J lost 2; bases outside the gene matches: 6. CDR3 length equals 14 residues. DNA for the CDR3: TGCGCCAGCAGCCTGTCCGGGACAGCCTACGAGCAGTACTTC. This codes for CASSLSGTAYEQYF. The variable domain in full, with the rest retrieved from reference TRBV5-1 and TRBJ2-7, is KAGVTQTPRYLIKTRGQQVTLSCSPISGHRSVSWYQQTPGQGLQFLFEYFSETQRNKGNFPGRFSGRQFSNSRSEMNVSTLELGDSALYLCASSLSGTAYEQYFGPGTRLTVT.

This clonotype was seen a few times. V is TRBV18 and J is TRBJ1-5, with no clear D. V was clipped by 2 bases and J by 0 bases, with 2 bases between them. CDR1 KGHSH and CDR2 LQKENI come from the germline V gene. This CDR3 has 13 amino acids. In DNA form, the CDR3 reads TGTGCCAGCTCACCATTTAGCAATCAGCCCCAGCATTTT. It translates to CASSPFSNQPQHF.

This clonotype was detected ten times or more. This chain connects TRBV9 to TRBJ2-3; 8 bases align to TRBD1. This CDR3 is 15 amino acids long. Germline V gene data show CDR1 as SGDLS and CDR2 as YYNGEE. V lost 4 bases and J lost 1; bases outside the gene matches: 5. CDR3 protein: CASSRMTGGTDTQYF. CDR3 nucleotide sequence: TGTGCCAGCAGCCGCATGACAGGGGGCACAGATACGCAGTATTTT.

In this sample, this clonotype turned up many times. CDR3 region: CASRPRGVTDTQYF. The CDR3 DNA reads as TGTGCCAGCAGGCCCAGGGGAGTCACAGATACGCAGTATTTT. The rearrangement joins TRBV12-3 or TRBV12-4 to TRBJ2-3; perhaps TRBD1 as D (6 bases). CDR3 size: 14 residues. V was clipped by 6 bases and J by 2 bases, with 12 bases between them.

The table lists this clonotype with many counts. This sequence joins TRBV15 and TRBJ1-2, with TRBD1 identical over 9 bases. Per the germline V gene, CDR1 is LNHNV and CDR2 is YYDKDF (reference sequence). Trimming removed 0 bases from V and 4 bases from J; junction bases left unmatched: 9. This CDR3 comprises 17 residues. The CDR3 DNA is TGTGCCACCAGCAGAGATCTCGGGACAGGGCCTTTCTATGGCTACACCTTC. Translating it yields CATSRDLGTGPFYGYTF.